Shown below are 23 T cell receptor beta chains from a single sample sequenced in a study of high-grade serous ovarian cancer treatment subgroups. Tumor samples were obtained before definitive surgery or chemotherapy. Some clones are missing from TCRdb's copy, which holds only in-frame ones; the method was immunoSEQ multiplex PCR. The sample shows 1,800 or so clones, roughly 79% of them seen only once. Sequencing was performed on tumor tissue. The receptors here all came from a human donor with high-grade serous ovarian cancer.

The chain uses TRBV18 and TRBJ2-5; no clear D gene. In germline, CDR1 is KGHSH, CDR2 LQKENI. Trimming cost V 4 bases and J 2 bases, with 14 bases left between them. CDR3 length: 15 residues. The CDR3 sequence: CASSLNGRKQETQYF. In DNA form, the CDR3 reads TGTGCCAGCTCACTTAATGGACGGAAGCAAGAGACCCAGTACTTC. Based on the CDR3 plus reference TRBV18 and TRBJ2-5, the full variable domain is NAGVMQNPRHLVRRRGQEARLRCSPMKGHSHVYWYRQLPEEGLKFMVYLQKENIIDESGMPKERFSAEFPKEGPSILRIQQVVRGDSAAYFCASSLNGRKQETQYFGPGTRLLVL.

This chain's CDR3 is CASSLVGVEQYF. The CDR3 region has the DNA TGTGCCAGCAGTTTAGTGGGGGTGGAGCAGTACTTC. V and J are TRBV6-6 and TRBJ2-7; tentatively, D is TRBD1 or TRBD2 (5 bases each). Per germline, CDR1 MNHNY and CDR2 SVGAGI (reference sequence). The CDR3 extends over 12 amino acids. Trimming pared 4 bases from V and 7 bases from J, leaving 11 bases between.

This chain links TRBV25-1 with TRBJ2-2, with D possibly being TRBD2 (6 bases). V was cut by 1 base and J by 5 bases, with 11 bases left in between. There are 15 residues in the CDR3. In germline, CDR1 is MGHDK, CDR2 SYGVNS. The CDR3 nucleotides are TGTGCCAGCAGTGAATGGGGGGAGGTAACCGGGGAGCTGTTTTTT. Residues: CASSEWGEVTGELFF. The full variable domain, with the rest looked up from reference TRBV25-1 and TRBJ2-2, is EADIYQTPRYLVIGTGKKITLECSQTMGHDKMYWYQQDPGMELHLIHYSYGVNSTEKGDLSSESTVSRIRTEHFPLTLESARPSHTSQYLCASSEWGEVTGELFFGEGSRLTVL.

The rearrangement links TRBV15 to TRBJ2-7; D gene ambiguous. V was trimmed by 0 bases and J by 6 bases, leaving 6 bases between them. The germline V gene has CDR1 LNHNV and CDR2 YYDKDF (reference sequence). The CDR3 sequence is 12 residues long. CDR3 region: CATSRDGFEQYF. CDR3 nucleotides: TGTGCCACCAGCAGAGATGGTTTCGAGCAGTACTTC.

The V call is TRBV4-1, the J call TRBJ2-7; the match to TRBD1 covers 9 bases. Germline CDR1 and CDR2: MGHRA and YSYEKL. The CDR3 loop spans 15 amino acids. After removal of 2 bases from V and 3 bases from J, the junction contained 5 bases not matched to a gene. CDR3 in DNA: TGCGCCAGCAGCCAAACCGGGACAGGGTTCTACGAGCAGTACTTC. It encodes CASSQTGTGFYEQYF.

This chain links TRBV30 with TRBJ1-2; TRBD1 aligns across 12 bases. After removal of 3 bases from V and 7 bases from J, the junction contained 9 bases not matched to a gene. The germline CDR1 and CDR2 sequences are GTSNPN and SVGIG (reference sequence). CDR3 length equals 15 residues. The CDR3 spells CAWSLSGTGGRGYTF. CDR3 nucleotide sequence: TGTGCCTGGAGCCTCTCCGGGACAGGGGGCCGTGGCTACACCTTC.

This chain uses TRBV2 with TRBJ2-1, with 11 nucleotides matching TRBD2. Germline-derived CDR1 and CDR2 are SNHLY and FYNNEI. V lost 2 bases to trimming and J lost 4 bases; unmatched junction nucleotides: 4. The CDR3 is made up of 16 amino acids. The CDR3 DNA reads as TGTGCCAGCAGTGAACCCGGGACTAGCGGATACAATGAGCAGTTCTTC. Its protein product is CASSEPGTSGYNEQFF.

This clone was observed a single time. This chain links TRBV7-9 with TRBJ2-5; perhaps D is TRBD1 or TRBD2 (6 bases each). V lost 5 bases and J lost 1, with 17 bases in between. The CDR3 contains 16 residues. Germline V CDR1 and CDR2: SEHNR, FQNEAQ (reference sequence). This chain's CDR3 is CASSHPRGSGQETQYF. The CDR3 nucleotides are TGTGCCAGCAGCCACCCCAGGGGTAGCGGCCAAGAGACCCAGTACTTC. The full variable domain, its missing parts supplied by reference TRBV7-9 and TRBJ2-5, is DTGVSQNPRHKITKRGQNVTFRCDPISEHNRLYWYRQTLGQGPEFLTYFQNEAQLEKSRLLSDRFSAERPKGSFSTLEIQRTEQGDSAMYLCASSHPRGSGQETQYFGPGTRLLVL.

This clone was picked up a small number of times. The CDR3 DNA reads as TGTGCCAGCAGCGTACGCTTCGGCTACGAGCAGTACTTC. The encoded protein is CASSVRFGYEQYF. The genes are TRBV9 and TRBJ2-7; D remains ambiguous. The CDR3 is 13 amino acids. Trimming shortened V by 1 base and J by 3 bases, and 8 bases separated the two germline ends. Germline-derived CDR1 and CDR2 are SGDLS and YYNGEE.

This chain uses TRBV7-2 with TRBJ1-1; D unclear. V lost 3 bases and J lost 1, with 9 bases in between. This CDR3 is built from 14 residues. CDR1 is SGHTA and CDR2 is FQGNSA in the germline V gene. The CDR3 here is CASSLSNRNTEAFF. In DNA form, the CDR3 reads TGTGCCAGCAGCTTGTCCAACAGGAACACTGAAGCTTTCTTT.

This chain links TRBV4-1 with TRBJ2-7, with D uncertain. The germline V and J ends were trimmed by 0 bases and 6 bases, with 15 bases remaining between them. CDR1 is MGHRA and CDR2 is YSYEKL in the germline V gene. The CDR3 totals 15 residues. The DNA of the CDR3 is TGCGCCAGCAGCCAAGATCATTACGTCGGTTTCGAGCAGTACTTC. It yields the protein CASSQDHYVGFEQYF.

The V gene is TRBV18, the J gene TRBJ2-3; D gene ambiguous. This CDR3 has 13 amino acids. Germline CDR1 reads KGHSH; CDR2 reads LQKENI. The ends were cut back, 2 bases at V and 4 bases at J, with 7 bases in the middle. In nucleotides, the CDR3 is TGTGCCAGCTCACCAAGTCAGCCAGATACGCAGTATTTT. Residues: CASSPSQPDTQYF.

The gene calls are TRBV7-9 and TRBJ2-1; D perhaps matches TRBD1 (5 bases). The V gene lost 1 base and the J gene lost 2 bases, with 9 bases spanning the gap. From germline, CDR1 is SEHNR and CDR2 FQNEAQ (reference sequence). This CDR3 has 15 residues. CDR3 DNA sequence: TGTGCCAGCAGCTTAGGCAGGGCCGCCTACAATGAGCAGTTCTTC. Translation: CASSLGRAAYNEQFF.

The chain recombines TRBV11-1 with TRBJ2-2; the D is unclear. The germline V and J ends were trimmed by 2 bases and 0 bases, with 7 bases remaining between them. CDR3 size: 15 residues. CDR1 and CDR2 (germline): SGHAT, FQDESV (reference sequence). The CDR3 reads CASSLTSTNTGELFF. CDR3 in DNA: TGTGCCAGCAGCTTAACTTCTACGAACACCGGGGAGCTGTTTTTT.

This chain links TRBV27 with TRBJ2-5; 9 bases agree with TRBD2. Germline lookup yields CDR1 MNHEY and CDR2 SMNVEV (reference sequence). Trimming removed 8 bases from V and 3 bases from J; junction bases left unmatched: 10. The CDR3 is 15 amino acids. CDR3 region: CASRPRLAGKETQYF. The DNA of the CDR3 is TGTGCCAGCCGGCCACGGCTAGCGGGGAAAGAGACCCAGTACTTC.

This chain links TRBV2 with TRBJ1-2, with 7 bases matching TRBD1. Germline V gene data show CDR1 as SNHLY and CDR2 as FYNNEI. The CDR3 loop spans 14 amino acids. V gave up 8 bases and J gave up 1 base; unmatched junction bases: 7. In DNA form, the CDR3 reads TGTGCCAGCCTGCGGGGACAGATTAACTATGGCTACACCTTC. Protein sequence: CASLRGQINYGYTF.

The chain combines TRBV5-4 with TRBJ2-3, with TRBD2 matching over 9 bases. CDR1 SGHNT and CDR2 YYREEE come from the germline V gene (reference sequence). The CDR3 is made up of 16 amino acids. Trimming at V came to 3 bases and at J to 5 bases, leaving 10 bases not matched to a gene. The CDR3 region is CASSSGGRASGDTQYF. CDR3 DNA sequence: TGTGCCAGCAGCTCCGGCGGGAGGGCCTCGGGAGATACGCAGTATTTT.

The chain employs TRBV6-4 and TRBJ2-1, with no clear D. The ends were cut back, 6 bases at V and 0 bases at J, with 12 bases in the middle. Germline values: CDR1 MRHNA, CDR2 SNTAGT. This CDR3 is 15 amino acids long. CDR3: CASSPRAHSYNEQFF. The CDR3 DNA reads TGTGCCAGCAGCCCTAGGGCTCACTCCTACAATGAGCAGTTCTTC.

The V and J genes are TRBV30 and TRBJ2-1, with D unresolved. The length of the CDR3 is 14 residues. Germline V gives CDR1 GTSNPN, CDR2 SVGIG (reference sequence). Trimming cost V 3 bases and J 13 bases, with 22 bases left between them. As DNA, the CDR3 is TGTGCCTGGAGAGGTGTGAGCAGTGCGGCCCCCCAGTTCTTC. Translation: CAWRGVSSAAPQFF.

The chain recombines TRBV11-3 with TRBJ2-1, with no clear D. The CDR3 totals 14 residues. The V end was cut by 1 base, the J end by 5 bases, with 9 bases between. Germline V lookup: CDR1 SGHNT, CDR2 YENEEA. For the CDR3, the DNA is TGTGCCAGCAGCTTAGGACCCATCCACAATGAGCAGTTCTTC. Residues: CASSLGPIHNEQFF.

This clone has more than one count but fewer than ten. This chain connects TRBV5-4 to TRBJ2-7; D is undetermined. V was cut by 3 bases and J by 1 base, with 2 bases left in between. Per the germline V gene, CDR1 is SGHNT and CDR2 is YYREEE (reference sequence). This CDR3 has 11 amino acids. CDR3 sequence (DNA): TGTGCCAGCAGCTCATCCTACGAGCAGTACTTC. It yields the protein CASSSSYEQYF.

This chain joins TRBV15 and TRBJ2-2; D call uncertain. Germline CDR1 is LNHNV and CDR2 is YYDKDF (reference sequence). This CDR3 has 13 residues. The V end was cut by 4 bases, the J end by 6 bases, with 9 bases between. This CDR3 reads CATSNPDAGELFF. Written as DNA, the CDR3 is TGTGCCACCAGCAACCCCGACGCCGGGGAGCTGTTTTTT. Filled out from reference TRBV15 and TRBJ2-2, the complete variable domain reads DAMVIQNPRYQVTQFGKPVTLSCSQTLNHNVMYWYQQKSSQAPKLLFHYYDKDFNNEADTPDNFQSRRPNTSFCFLDIRSPGLGDTAMYLCATSNPDAGELFFGEGSRLTVL.

The chain is built from TRBV15 and TRBJ1-4; 8 bases line up with TRBD1. Germline values: CDR1 LNHNV, CDR2 YYDKDF (reference sequence). V was pared by 0 bases and J by 0 bases, with 6 bases of the junction left unmatched. This CDR3 contains 18 residues. CDR3 loop: CATSRDLGTGATNEKLFF. For the CDR3, the DNA is TGTGCCACCAGCAGAGACTTAGGGACAGGCGCAACTAATGAAAAACTGTTTTTT.